The rows below give T cell receptor beta chains drawn from one sample of a study of T cells after yellow fever vaccination. From the 5' RACE reads, TCRdb called clonotypes with MiXCR, one entry per CDR3 protein. The table includes around 310,000 distinct CDR3 sequences, over 3.5% detected once. Sequences were derived from PBMCs, sampled 15 days after the yellow fever booster vaccination. Receptors were obtained from a man younger than 35 who received the YFV17D yellow fever vaccine. CDR3s include the opening cysteine and the closing phenylalanine or tryptophan. Fields, in order: V gene, clone size, J gene, D gene, CDR3 protein, CDR3 DNA. A D gene is named only where the DNA matches it firmly. Size is omitted from some rows. Given values are once, few, many or a class for expanded clones.

TRBV7-9	-	TRBJ2-5	-	CASSPRDAGETQYF	TGTGCCAGCAGCCCAAGGGACGCGGGAGAGACCCAGTACTTC
TRBV15	many	TRBJ2-1	-	CATSRAYEDEQFF	TGTGCCACCAGCAGAGCTTACGAGGATGAGCAGTTCTTC
TRBV5-6	few	TRBJ1-1	-	CASSFQDRTNTEAFF	TGTGCCAGCAGCTTCCAAGACAGGACCAACACTGAAGCTTTCTTT
TRBV30	few	TRBJ1-3	-	CAWSEGWGTGNTIYF	TGTGCCTGGAGTGAGGGTTGGGGGACTGGAAACACCATATATTTT
TRBV6-5	many	TRBJ2-7	TRBD1	CASRTGTGSPYEQYF	TGTGCCAGCAGAACCGGGACAGGGAGTCCCTACGAGCAGTACTTC
TRBV20-1	many	TRBJ2-4	-	CSARPYGQLAKNIQYF	TGCAGTGCTAGGCCCTACGGACAGCTAGCCAAAAACATTCAGTACTTC
TRBV7-2	-	TRBJ1-3	-	CASSFRGNTIYF	TGTGCCAGCAGCTTCCGGGGAAACACCATATATTTT
TRBV6-5	few	TRBJ2-2	-	CASSFLQGFGELFF	TGTGCCAGCAGTTTTCTACAGGGATTCGGGGAGCTGTTTTTT
TRBV7-2	many	TRBJ2-5	-	CASSSVWSEETQYF	TGTGCCAGCAGCTCCGTTTGGAGCGAAGAGACCCAGTACTTC
TRBV4-2	many	TRBJ2-3	-	CASSQRDTQYF	TGTGCCAGCAGCCAACGGGATACGCAGTATTTT
TRBV4-1	few	TRBJ2-7	-	CASSLSGWSSYEQYF	TGCGCCAGCAGCCTGAGCGGCTGGAGCTCCTACGAGCAGTACTTC
TRBV5-1	-	TRBJ2-2	-	CASSLVTAGTGELFF	TGCGCCAGCAGCTTGGTAACGGCAGGGACCGGGGAGCTGTTTTTT
TRBV4-1	many	TRBJ2-5	-	CASSREDGSNWTQYF	TGCGCCAGCAGCCGAGAAGACGGGTCCAATTGGACCCAGTACTTC
TRBV20-1	-	TRBJ2-2	TRBD2	CSARDTSGYNTGELFF	TGCAGTGCTAGAGATACTAGCGGGTATAACACCGGGGAGCTGTTTTTT
TRBV6-1	-	TRBJ1-2	-	CASSHPVVDGYTF	TGTGCCAGCAGCCACCCTGTGGTCGACGGCTACACCTTC
TRBV12-5	-	TRBJ2-5	TRBD2	CASGFGTSGVQETQYF	TGTGCTAGTGGTTTCGGGACTAGCGGGGTCCAAGAGACCCAGTACTTC
TRBV7-8	-	TRBJ1-4	-	CASSLAGFNEKLFF	TGTGCCAGCAGCTTAGCAGGCTTTAATGAAAAACTGTTTTTT
TRBV4-2	-	TRBJ1-5	-	CASSQDLGGQGQPQHF	TGTGCCAGCAGCCAAGATCTGGGAGGTCAGGGTCAGCCCCAGCATTTT
TRBV28	-	TRBJ2-5	-	CASSLWGSSSRETQYF	TGTGCCAGCAGTTTATGGGGGAGTAGCTCACGGGAGACCCAGTACTTC